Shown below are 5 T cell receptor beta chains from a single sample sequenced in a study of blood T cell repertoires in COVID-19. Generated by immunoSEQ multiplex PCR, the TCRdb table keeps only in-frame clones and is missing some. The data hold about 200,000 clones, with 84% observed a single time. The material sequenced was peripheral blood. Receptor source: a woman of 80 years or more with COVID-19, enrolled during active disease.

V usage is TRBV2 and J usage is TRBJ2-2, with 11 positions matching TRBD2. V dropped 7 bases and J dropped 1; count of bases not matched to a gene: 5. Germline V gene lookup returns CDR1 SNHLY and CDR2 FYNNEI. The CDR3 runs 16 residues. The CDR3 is CASNSLAGENTGELFF. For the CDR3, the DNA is TGTGCCAGCAACTCACTAGCGGGAGAGAACACCGGGGAGCTGTTTTTT.

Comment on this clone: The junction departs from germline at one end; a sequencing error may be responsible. CDR3 sequence (DNA): TGTGCCAGCAGTGAATTACTGGTGGGGCCGGGCCACTTC. Its protein is CASSELLVGPGHF. V is TRBV6-1 and J is TRBJ1-2, with a weak D call TRBD1 (5 bases). Germline V gene sequence: CDR1 MNHNS, CDR2 SASEGT. The CDR3 loop spans 13 amino acids.

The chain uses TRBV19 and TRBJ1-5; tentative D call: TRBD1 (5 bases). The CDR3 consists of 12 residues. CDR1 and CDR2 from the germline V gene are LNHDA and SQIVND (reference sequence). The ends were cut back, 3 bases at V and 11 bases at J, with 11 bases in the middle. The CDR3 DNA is TGTGCCAGTAGTATGCCGGGGGGAGCCCAGCATTTT. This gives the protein CASSMPGGAQHF.

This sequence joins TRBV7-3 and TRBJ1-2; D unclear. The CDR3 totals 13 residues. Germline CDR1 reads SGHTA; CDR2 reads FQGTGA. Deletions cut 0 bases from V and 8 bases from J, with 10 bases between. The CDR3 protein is CASSLTGAEGYTF. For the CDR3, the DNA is TGTGCCAGCAGCTTAACCGGAGCCGAGGGCTACACCTTC.

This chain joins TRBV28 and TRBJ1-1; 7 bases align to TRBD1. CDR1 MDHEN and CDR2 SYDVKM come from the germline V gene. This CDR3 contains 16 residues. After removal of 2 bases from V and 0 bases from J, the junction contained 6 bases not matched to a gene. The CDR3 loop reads CASSLRQGEMNTEAFF. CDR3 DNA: TGTGCCAGCAGTTTAAGACAGGGAGAGATGAACACTGAAGCTTTCTTT.